The 28 T cell receptor beta chains given below trace back to one sample, sequenced in a study of T cells in Graves' hyperthyroidism and ophthalmopathy (dated by TCRdb to the late 2010s). Preparation of the library involved multiplex PCR. The listed sequencing device is Illumina HiSeq 2000. The TCR beta CDR3 regions were amplified from the RNA transcripts. The TCR CDR3 was subjected to a first round of RT-PCR using the HTBI primer set and the Qiagen OneStep RT-PCR kit. In-frame beta chains were kept once TCRdb had trimmed the public reads at Q25 with fastp and called clones with MiXCR. CDR3 protein duplicates are merged, each entry listing the most common genes and DNA. The sample table contains under 450,000 distinct CDR3 sequences; only one count was recorded for roughly 13% of them. In total, the top ten clones hold 20% to 25% of the sample. Source material: blood. These receptors all stem from a man aged 25 to 45 with Graves' hyperthyroidism that later progressed to Graves' ophthalmopathy.

This clonotype turned up a few times. The CDR3 protein is CSAPRRGRDTEAFF. In nucleotides, the CDR3 is TGCAGTGCCCCCCGCCGGGGGCGGGACACTGAAGCTTTCTTT. The chain joins TRBV20-1 to TRBJ1-1; D perhaps matches TRBD1 (6 bases). Germline V gives CDR1 DFQATT, CDR2 SNEGSKA (reference sequence). The V and J ends lost 6 bases and 3 bases respectively, with 17 bases between them. The CDR3 sequence is 14 residues long.

This clonotype has at least ten counts. V usage is TRBV28 and J usage is TRBJ1-6, with unresolved D. Trimming left V 6 bases short and J 9 bases short, with 15 bases between. The CDR3 covers 14 residues. CDR1 is MDHEN, CDR2 SYDVKM, per germline. Here the CDR3 reads CASSQSLLRSPLHF. The CDR3 nucleotides read TGTGCCAGCAGCCAGAGCCTTCTCCGTTCACCCCTCCACTTT.

This clonotype occurred a few times. This rearrangement joins TRBV6-5 to TRBJ1-4, with a tentative D call TRBD1 (5 bases). The germline V gene encodes CDR1 MNHEY and CDR2 SVGAGI. Trimming left V 1 base short and J 4 bases short, with 10 bases between. This CDR3 spans 15 amino acids. The CDR3 sequence is CASSYWPGLNEKLFF. The DNA of the CDR3 is TGTGCCAGCAGTTACTGGCCGGGACTTAATGAAAAACTGTTTTTT.

Only one count was recorded for this clonotype. This clone may be a read error of a much larger clone one base away. The CDR3 end shows no conserved phenylalanine or tryptophan, and so a read error is likely. This chain joins TRBV6-1 and TRBJ1-2; tentatively, D is TRBD1 (6 bases). Germline values: CDR1 MNHNS, CDR2 SASEGT. Trimming stripped 6 bases from V and 3 bases from J, with 17 bases between. The CDR3 runs to 15 residues. CDR3 loop: CASRPAGQPYYGYTL. In DNA form, the CDR3 reads TGTGCCAGCAGACCAGCCGGACAGCCCTACTATGGCTACACCCTC.

This clonotype was seen a few times. V and J are TRBV6-1 and TRBJ2-2, with D possibly TRBD1 on 6 matching bases. From germline, CDR1 is MNHNS and CDR2 SASEGT. V was cut by 10 bases and J by 1 base, with 10 bases left in between. The CDR3 has 13 amino acids. CDR3 nucleotides: TGTGCCACCTCGGGACAGAACACCGGGGAGCTGTTTTTT. Translation gives CATSGQNTGELFF.

This clonotype was seen at least ten times. The chain carries TRBV9 and TRBJ2-7; D not certain. The germline V gene has CDR1 SGDLS and CDR2 YYNGEE. This CDR3 comprises 14 residues. With 0 bases removed from V and 4 bases from J, the gap between germline ends came to 11 bases. The CDR3 protein is CASSVGQATYEQYF. CDR3 sequence (DNA): TGTGCCAGCAGCGTAGGTCAGGCGACTTACGAGCAGTACTTC.

The rearrangement joins TRBV4-1 to TRBJ2-5, with D unclear. Germline V gives CDR1 MGHRA, CDR2 YSYEKL. CDR3 length equals 16 residues. Trimming left V 3 bases short and J 1 base short, with 15 bases between. The CDR3 DNA follows: TGCGCCAGCAGCCAGCCTGGACGGGCGAGCCAAGAGACCCAGTACTTC. Protein: CASSQPGRASQETQYF.

Ten or more counts support this clonotype. The J gene is TRBJ1-1, the V gene TRBV6-5, with D perhaps matching TRBD1 (5 bases). Trimming left V 0 bases short and J 3 bases short, with 20 bases between. Germline assignment: CDR1 MNHEY and CDR2 SVGAGI. The CDR3 length is 18 residues. The CDR3: CASSYSYTGGLKDTEAFF. In nucleotides, the CDR3 is TGTGCCAGCAGTTACTCCTACACAGGAGGACTTAAGGACACTGAAGCTTTCTTT.

In this sample, this clonotype turned up many times. V and J are TRBV7-3 and TRBJ1-2; D call uncertain. CDR1 and CDR2 (germline): SGHTA, FQGTGA. The CDR3 runs to 15 residues. V was cut by 5 bases and J by 3 bases, with 16 bases left in between. CDR3 region: CASSPRGGRDYGYTF. The DNA of the CDR3 is TGTGCCAGCAGCCCCCGGGGAGGGCGAGACTATGGCTACACCTTC.

This clonotype was seen at least ten times. The chain carries TRBV7-9 and TRBJ2-1; a possible D gene is TRBD1 (6 bases). CDR3 length equals 14 residues. Trimming removed 5 bases from V and 4 bases from J, with 12 bases in between. Per germline, CDR1 SEHNR and CDR2 FQNEAQ (reference sequence). The CDR3 sequence: CASSRRTVYNEQFF. For the CDR3, the DNA is TGTGCCAGCAGCAGACGGACAGTATACAATGAGCAGTTCTTC.

This chain connects TRBV5-6 to TRBJ2-5; 7 nucleotides agree with TRBD1. Germline V gives CDR1 SGHDT, CDR2 YYEEEE. Unmatched junction bases numbered 6, after V lost 2 bases and J lost 5 bases. This CDR3 spans 14 amino acids. The CDR3 DNA is TGTGCCAGCAGCTTACCCAGGGGGTGGGAGACCCAGTACTTC. This encodes CASSLPRGWETQYF. The whole variable domain, remainder taken from reference TRBV5-6 and TRBJ2-5, is DAGVTQSPTHLIKTRGQQVTLRCSPKSGHDTVSWYQQALGQGPQFIFQYYEEEERQRGNFPDRFSGHQFPNYSSELNVNALLLGDSALYLCASSLPRGWETQYFGPGTRLLVL.

The CDR3 DNA reads as TGTGCCAGCTCACCTTCAAGGGACTCAATAGAAAAACTGTTTTTT. Translating gives CASSPSRDSIEKLFF. This rearrangement joins TRBV18 to TRBJ1-4; the D gene is possibly TRBD1 (5 bases). Germline V CDR1 and CDR2: KGHSH, LQKENI. This CDR3 region has 15 residues. V was cut by 3 bases and J by 8 bases, with 16 bases left in between.

This clonotype was observed a few times. The chain has TRBV6-1 and TRBJ2-1; either TRBD1 or TRBD2 may fit D (5 bases each). This CDR3 has 13 residues. The germline V and J ends were trimmed by 6 bases and 8 bases, with 14 bases remaining between them. Germline V gives CDR1 MNHNS, CDR2 SASEGT. The CDR3 here is CASRKTGRDEQFF. The CDR3 DNA reads TGTGCCAGCAGGAAGACGGGGCGGGATGAGCAGTTCTTC.

V usage is TRBV30 and J usage is TRBJ2-7; no clear D. The germline V gene encodes CDR1 GTSNPN and CDR2 SVGIG (reference sequence). The CDR3 has 13 amino acids. The CDR3 spells CAADASPYYEQYF. The CDR3 nucleotides read TGTGCTGCAGATGCTAGTCCCTACTACGAGCAGTACTTC.

This clonotype appeared many times. This sequence joins TRBV28 and TRBJ1-2, with 9 bases identical to TRBD1. CDR1 is MDHEN, CDR2 SYDVKM, per germline. V shed 2 bases and J 3 bases; nucleotides not matched to a gene: 7. The CDR3 length is 16 residues. CDR3 residues: CASSLGGQGGDYGYTF. The CDR3 DNA reads TGTGCCAGCAGTTTAGGGGGACAGGGAGGCGACTATGGCTACACCTTC.

In its sample, this clonotype was seen many times. The J gene is TRBJ1-2, the V gene TRBV12-3 or TRBV12-4; D remains unclear. Trimming shortened V by 3 bases and J by 4 bases, and 3 bases separated the two germline ends. This CDR3 has 11 amino acids. The DNA of the CDR3 is TGTGCCAGCAGTTTGGGCTATGGCTACACCTTC. Translation: CASSLGYGYTF.

This clonotype was counted at least ten times. The chain is built from TRBV15 and TRBJ2-3, with TRBD1 matching over 8 bases. This CDR3 has 15 amino acids. The V gene end was trimmed by 1 base and the J gene end by 11 bases; junction bases not matched to a gene: 11. The germline gives CDR1 LNHNV, CDR2 YYDKDF (reference sequence). The CDR3 nucleotides are TGTGCCACCAGCAGAGGTCATTCTGTCGGACAGGGGCAGTATTTT. Protein sequence: CATSRGHSVGQGQYF.

Many counts were recorded for this clonotype. The chain links TRBV12-3 or TRBV12-4 to TRBJ1-1; D uncertain. The CDR3 is 13 residues long. The V end lost 4 bases, the J end lost 5 bases, and 11 bases lay between the germline ends. As DNA, the CDR3 is TGTGCCAGCAGTTACGGGTATGGAACTGAAGCTTTCTTT. Translating it yields CASSYGYGTEAFF.

The sample holds many counts of this clonotype. This rearrangement joins TRBV7-9 to TRBJ2-7; D perhaps matches TRBD2 (5 bases). The germline V gene has CDR1 SEHNR and CDR2 FQNEAQ (reference sequence). This CDR3 spans 13 amino acids. The ends were cut back, 4 bases at V and 5 bases at J, with 12 bases in the middle. Written as DNA, the CDR3 is TGTGCCAGCAGCTACTCCTCGGGGAACGAGCAGTACTTC. This translates into CASSYSSGNEQYF.

This clonotype has more than one count but fewer than ten. V and J are TRBV10-3 and TRBJ1-6, with 8 bases identical to TRBD1. Trimming cost V 7 bases and J 3 bases; bases outside gene matches: 8. Germline V gene data show CDR1 as ENHRY and CDR2 as SYGVKD. The length of the CDR3 is 16 residues. CDR3 nucleotides: TGTGCCATCAATACTATCGGGACAGGCTATAATTCACCCCTCCACTTT. Protein sequence: CAINTIGTGYNSPLHF.

Only a few counts were recorded for this clonotype. The J gene is TRBJ2-5, the V gene TRBV27, with 8 bases fitting TRBD1. With V trimmed by 5 bases and J by 13 bases, 9 bases remained unmatched. CDR3 length: 12 amino acids. Germline CDR1 reads MNHEY; CDR2 reads SMNVEV (reference sequence). Written as DNA, the CDR3 is TGTGCCAGCAGTACACTCCGGGACAGGTGGTACTTC. This translates into CASSTLRDRWYF.

This clonotype occurred many times. V and J are TRBV5-1 and TRBJ1-6, with 8 bases identical to TRBD1. The CDR3 consists of 15 residues. Germline CDR1 and CDR2: SGHRS and YFSETQ. With 0 bases clipped from V and 9 bases from J, the junction kept 5 bases outside the gene matches. This chain's CDR3 is CASSLVGQGASPLHF. The CDR3 DNA is TGCGCCAGCAGCTTGGTAGGACAGGGAGCTTCACCCCTCCACTTT.

The chain recombines TRBV25-1 with TRBJ2-1, with D unresolved. Per germline, CDR1 MGHDK and CDR2 SYGVNS. This CDR3 is built from 12 residues. V gave up 4 bases and J gave up 6 bases, with 7 bases separating them. The chain's CDR3 is CASSAFSNEQFF. CDR3 DNA sequence: TGTGCCAGCAGTGCTTTTAGCAATGAGCAGTTCTTC. Complete variable domain (other parts from reference TRBV25-1 and TRBJ2-1): EADIYQTPRYLVIGTGKKITLECSQTMGHDKMYWYQQDPGMELHLIHYSYGVNSTEKGDLSSESTVSRIRTEHFPLTLESARPSHTSQYLCASSAFSNEQFFGPGTRLTVL.

Ten or more counts support this clonotype. The chain is built from TRBV28 and TRBJ1-2; D not certain. The germline CDR1 and CDR2 sequences are MDHEN and SYDVKM. This CDR3 region has 12 residues. V shed 5 bases and J shed 8 bases, with 12 bases lying between them. The CDR3 nucleotides read TGTGCCAGCAGTGTACTTCCGGGGGGCTACACCTTC. Protein: CASSVLPGGYTF.

This clonotype was observed a few times. This chain connects TRBV5-1 to TRBJ1-6; 11 bases are a match to TRBD1. The CDR3 spans 15 residues. The J segment lost 10 bases and the V segment lost 5 bases, leaving 8 bases of the junction unmatched. Germline V gene data show CDR1 as SGHRS and CDR2 as YFSETQ. The CDR3 is CASRFGDRGESPLHF. The DNA of the CDR3 is TGCGCCAGCAGATTCGGGGACAGGGGGGAATCACCCCTCCACTTT.

There are many counts of this clonotype. The chain employs TRBV28 and TRBJ1-5; 10 bases are shared with TRBD1. Unmatched junction bases numbered 3, after V lost 3 bases and J lost 4 bases. Germline values: CDR1 MDHEN, CDR2 SYDVKM. This CDR3 has 15 amino acids. The CDR3, as DNA: TGTGCCAGCAGTTTCTTGGACAGGGGGAATCAGCCCCAGCATTTT. This codes for CASSFLDRGNQPQHF.

At least ten counts were recorded for this clonotype. The chain recombines TRBV28 with TRBJ1-1; D is ambiguous. The CDR3 is 15 residues long. V dropped 2 bases and J dropped 4 bases, with 14 bases sitting between them. The germline CDR1 and CDR2 sequences are MDHEN and SYDVKM. CDR3 sequence: CASSLGEGGFTEAFF. CDR3 nucleotide sequence: TGTGCCAGCAGTTTAGGGGAGGGTGGGTTCACTGAAGCTTTCTTT.

The chain joins TRBV6-1 to TRBJ1-5; 8 positions agree with TRBD1. This CDR3 region has 17 residues. Per the germline V gene, CDR1 is MNHNS and CDR2 is SASEGT. J was trimmed by 0 bases and V by 6 bases; bases with no gene match: 10. CDR3 nucleotides: TGTGCCAGCAGCAAAGCTCAGGGGGCGAGTAGCAATCAGCCCCAGCATTTT. Translation: CASSKAQGASSNQPQHF.